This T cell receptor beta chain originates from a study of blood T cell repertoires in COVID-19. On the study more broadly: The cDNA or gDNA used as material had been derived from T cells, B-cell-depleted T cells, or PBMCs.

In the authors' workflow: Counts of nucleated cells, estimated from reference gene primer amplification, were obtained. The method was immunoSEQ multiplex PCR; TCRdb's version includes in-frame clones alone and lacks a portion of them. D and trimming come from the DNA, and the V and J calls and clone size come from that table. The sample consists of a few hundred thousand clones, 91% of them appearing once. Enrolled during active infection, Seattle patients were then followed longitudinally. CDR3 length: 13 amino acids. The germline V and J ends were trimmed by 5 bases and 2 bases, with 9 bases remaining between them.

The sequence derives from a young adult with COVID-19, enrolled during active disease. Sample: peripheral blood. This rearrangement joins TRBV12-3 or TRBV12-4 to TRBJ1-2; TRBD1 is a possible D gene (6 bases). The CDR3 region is CASSQGSNYGYTF. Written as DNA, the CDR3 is TGTGCCAGCAGTCAGGGGTCCAACTATGGCTACACCTTC.